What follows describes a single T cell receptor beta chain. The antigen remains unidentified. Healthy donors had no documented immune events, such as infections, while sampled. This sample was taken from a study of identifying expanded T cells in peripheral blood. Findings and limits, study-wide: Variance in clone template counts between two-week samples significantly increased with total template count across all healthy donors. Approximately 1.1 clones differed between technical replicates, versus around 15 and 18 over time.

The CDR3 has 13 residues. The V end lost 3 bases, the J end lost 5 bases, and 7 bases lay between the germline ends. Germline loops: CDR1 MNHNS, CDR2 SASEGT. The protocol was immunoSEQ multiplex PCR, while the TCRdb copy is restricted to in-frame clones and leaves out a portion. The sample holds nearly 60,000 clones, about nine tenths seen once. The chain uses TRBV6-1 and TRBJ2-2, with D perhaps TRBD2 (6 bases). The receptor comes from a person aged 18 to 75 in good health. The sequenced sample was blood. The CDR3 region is CASSDGGTGELFF. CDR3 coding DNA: TGTGCCAGCAGTGACGGGGGTACCGGGGAGCTGTTTTTT.